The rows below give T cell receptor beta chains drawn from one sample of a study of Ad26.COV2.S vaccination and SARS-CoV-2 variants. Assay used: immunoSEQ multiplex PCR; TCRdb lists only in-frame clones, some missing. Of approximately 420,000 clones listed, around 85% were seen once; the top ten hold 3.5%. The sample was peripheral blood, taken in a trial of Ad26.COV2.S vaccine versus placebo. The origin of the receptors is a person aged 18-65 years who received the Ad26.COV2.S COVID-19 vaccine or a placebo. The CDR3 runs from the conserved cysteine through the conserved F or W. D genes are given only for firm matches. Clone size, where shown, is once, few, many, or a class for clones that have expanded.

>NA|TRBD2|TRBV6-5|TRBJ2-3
CASSYSAAGGRYTQYF
TGTGCCAGCAGTTACTCTGCAGCGGGGGGGCGATATACGCAGTATTTT
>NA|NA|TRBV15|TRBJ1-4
CATSRGPASTNEKLFF
TGTGCCACCAGCAGAGGACCAGCCTCAACTAATGAAAAACTGTTTTTT
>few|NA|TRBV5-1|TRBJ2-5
CASSPGADQETQYF
TGCGCCAGCAGCCCGGGAGCTGACCAAGAGACCCAGTACTTC
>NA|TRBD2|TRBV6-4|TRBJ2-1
CASSVNSGGPNEQFF
TGTGCCAGCAGTGTAAATAGCGGGGGCCCCAATGAGCAGTTCTTC
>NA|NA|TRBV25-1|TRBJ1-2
CASSEYGAFYGYTF
TGTGCCAGCAGTGAATACGGGGCCTTCTATGGCTACACCTTC
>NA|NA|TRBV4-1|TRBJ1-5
CASARNSHSNQPQHF
TGCGCCAGCGCGCGAAACAGTCATAGCAATCAGCCCCAGCATTTT
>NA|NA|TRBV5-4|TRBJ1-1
CASSSGAPLGGNTEAFF
TGTGCCAGCAGCTCGGGGGCCCCTCTGGGAGGTAACACTGAAGCTTTCTTT
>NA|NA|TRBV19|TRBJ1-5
CASSLPRTNQPQHF
TGTGCCAGTAGTCTCCCCCGCACCAATCAGCCCCAGCATTTT
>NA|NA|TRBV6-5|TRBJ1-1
CASRPSGYTEAFF
TGTGCCAGCAGGCCCTCAGGCTACACTGAAGCTTTCTTT
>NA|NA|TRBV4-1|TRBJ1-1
CASSPPGYTEAFF
TGCGCCAGCAGCCCCCCTGGATACACTGAAGCTTTCTTT
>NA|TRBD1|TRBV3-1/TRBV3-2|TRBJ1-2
CASSHLRGHNYGYTF
TGTGCCAGCAGCCACCTCAGGGGGCACAACTATGGCTACACCTTC
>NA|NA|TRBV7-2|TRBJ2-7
CASSLDLGALYEQYF
TGTGCCAGCAGCCTCGACCTGGGGGCGCTGTACGAGCAGTACTTC
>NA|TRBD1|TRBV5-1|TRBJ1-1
CASSSGQGAGGTEAFF
TGCGCCAGCAGTTCGGGACAGGGGGCCGGTGGTACTGAAGCTTTCTTT
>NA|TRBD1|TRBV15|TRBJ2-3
CATSRDRTPDTQYF
TGTGCCACCAGTCGGGACAGGACCCCGGATACGCAGTATTTT
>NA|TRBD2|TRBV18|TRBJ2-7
CASSPRAGDSYEQYF
TGTGCCAGCTCACCACGAGCGGGGGACTCCTACGAGCAGTACTTC
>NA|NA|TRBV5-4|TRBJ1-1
CASSLSRANTEAFF
TGTGCCAGCAGCCTGTCCAGGGCGAACACTGAAGCTTTCTTT
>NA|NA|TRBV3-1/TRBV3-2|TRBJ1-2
CASSQNNYGYTF
TGTGCCAGCAGCCAAAATAACTATGGCTACACCTTC